The TCR beta chain under discussion was sequenced for a study of OX40 agonist ivuxolimab in advanced cancers. On the study more broadly: Cohort: around 86% men, mean age 60, aged roughly 20 to 79. The study's findings and limits: Averaged across samples, CD8+ T cells carried more expanded clones than CD4+ did. The antigens recognized by the expanded peripheral T cells, that is their antigen specificity, were not determined.

Worth noting for this clone: Its antigen is not identified.

Here immunoSEQ multiplex PCR was the method, and the copy in TCRdb shows in-frame clones only, minus some. Of more than 70,000 clones listed, more than 70% are singletons. The germline V gene has CDR1 LNHDA and CDR2 SQIVND (reference sequence). The CDR3 consists of 14 residues. The V end lost 0 bases, the J end lost 5 bases, and 8 bases lay between the germline ends. This receptor was taken from an adult with an advanced solid tumor such as melanoma, head and neck, liver or kidney cancer. Here the sequenced sample was CD4+ or CD8+ T cells sorted from blood, taken in a trial of the OX40 agonist ivuxolimab. The chain joins TRBV19 to TRBJ2-1; D uncertain. The CDR3 protein is CASSIDRANNEQFF. CDR3 nucleotide sequence: TGTGCCAGTAGTATAGACAGAGCAAACAATGAGCAGTTCTTC. Based on the CDR3 plus reference TRBV19 and TRBJ2-1, the full variable domain is DGGITQSPKYLFRKEGQNVTLSCEQNLNHDAMYWYRQDPGQGLRLIYYSQIVNDFQKGDIAEGYSVSREKKESFPLTVTSAQKNPTAFYLCASSIDRANNEQFFGPGTRLTVL.